A single TCR beta chain is shown here with its context. This specimen comes from a study of CD8+ T cells in alopecia areata. Following extraction, RNA underwent reverse transcription to cDNA, which served as the sequencing template. The repertoire was sequenced with immunoSEQ multiplex PCR; TCRdb's copy has only in-frame clones and lacks some. The table records approximately 180,000 clones, roughly 66% of them present only once. Treatment denoted: oral pan-JAK inhibitor, 5-10 mg twice daily. Researchers picked out CD4+ and CD8+ T cells from PBMCs by sorting. Germline V CDR1 and CDR2: GTSNPN, SVGIG (reference sequence). CDR3 length: 11 amino acids. Deletions cut 3 bases from V and 5 bases from J, with 7 bases between.

This specimen consisted of CD4+ T cells sorted from blood, obtained at week 24, from a patient treated with tofacitinib. This sequence was found in a human donor with alopecia areata. The chain employs TRBV30 and TRBJ1-1; weak D call: TRBD1 (5 bases). The CDR3 protein is CAWRGGTEAFF. CDR3 sequence (DNA): TGTGCCTGGAGGGGGGGAACTGAAGCTTTCTTT.